Following are 12 T cell receptor beta chains from one sample sequenced in a study of vaccination and CD4 T cells after COVID-19. No antigens are known for them. At the Johns Hopkins FTIC core, DNA taken from cultured CD4+ T cells was sequenced by way of the Oncomine TCR Beta short-read assay. TCRdb reanalysed the PCR reads using MiXCR and keeps one entry per CDR3 protein. The sample holds around 17,000 distinct CDR3 sequences, about 39% seen once. Specified treatment: roughly 10-day PBMC culture with coronavirus spike peptide pools or control peptides (ViraFEST assay). Sequenced: CD4+ T cells from blood, cultured in vitro. These receptors came from a human donor who had recovered from COVID-19.

This chain joins TRBV5-1 and TRBJ2-5, with TRBD1 matching over 9 bases. V lost 3 bases, J lost 4 bases, and 4 bases stayed unmatched. This CDR3 has 14 residues. The V gene's germline CDR1 is SGHRS and CDR2 YFSETQ. The CDR3 is CASSWLDRGETQYF. Written as DNA, the CDR3 is TGCGCCAGCAGCTGGCTGGACAGGGGAGAGACCCAGTACTTC.

This clonotype was counted only a few times. V is TRBV7-2 and J is TRBJ1-6; the match to TRBD1 covers 7 bases. Trimming removed 2 bases from V and 6 bases from J; junction bases left unmatched: 7. Germline V gene data show CDR1 as SGHTA and CDR2 as FQGNSA. The CDR3 runs to 16 residues. Here the CDR3 DNA reads TGTGCCAGCAGCTTAAGGGGACAGTCCAGTAATTCACCCCTCCACTTT. It encodes CASSLRGQSSNSPLHF.

This chain connects TRBV6-2 or TRBV6-3 to TRBJ2-5, with D hard to call. The length of the CDR3 is 14 residues. From germline, CDR1 is MNHEY and CDR2 SVGEGT. The germline V and J ends were trimmed by 2 bases and 5 bases, with 12 bases remaining between them. CDR3 in amino acids: CASSYPGSTETQYF. The CDR3 nucleotides are TGTGCCAGCAGTTACCCCGGAAGTACTGAGACCCAGTACTTC.

The V and J genes are TRBV7-6 and TRBJ2-3; D is uncertain. V dropped 2 bases and J dropped 2 bases, with 11 bases sitting between them. This CDR3 has 15 amino acids. Looked up from germline, CDR1 is SGHVS and CDR2 is FNYEAQ. The CDR3 sequence: CASSLPSQLTDTQYF. The CDR3 coding sequence is TGTGCCAGCAGCTTACCGAGCCAGCTCACAGATACGCAGTATTTT.

V usage is TRBV20-1 and J usage is TRBJ2-3; 11 nucleotides match TRBD2. CDR3 length: 14 residues. Germline CDR1 reads DFQATT; CDR2 reads SNEGSKA (reference sequence). V trimming: 8 bases; J trimming: 0 bases; junction bases outside the gene matches: 4. In DNA, the CDR3 is TGCAGTATACGGACTAGCGGGAGCACAGATACGCAGTATTTT. Amino acid sequence: CSIRTSGSTDTQYF.

For the CDR3, the DNA is TGTGCCAGTAGTCGGGGCAGGGGGTCGCAGGGCACCGGGGAGCTGTTTTTT. This translates into CASSRGRGSQGTGELFF. The chain joins TRBV19 to TRBJ2-2, with 7 bases lining up with TRBD1. The CDR3 consists of 17 residues. The V gene's germline CDR1 is LNHDA and CDR2 SQIVND (reference sequence). Trimming cost V 5 bases and J 4 bases; bases outside gene matches: 13.

This clonotype has more than one count but fewer than ten. The junction does not match germline at one end; this may be a read error. The chain uses TRBV7-7 and TRBJ2-3; TRBD1 aligns across 11 bases. The CDR3 is 17 amino acids. CDR1 is SSHAT and CDR2 is FNYEAQ in the germline V gene (reference sequence). The CDR3 region is CASSAQPGQGDGDTQYF. In DNA form, the CDR3 reads TGTGCTAGCAGCGCGCAACCGGGACAGGGGGACGGAGATACGCAGTATTTT.

The chain combines TRBV30 with TRBJ2-7; a possible D gene is TRBD1 (6 bases). Trimming pared 7 bases from V and 3 bases from J, leaving 13 bases between. Per germline, CDR1 GTSNPN and CDR2 SVGIG (reference sequence). This CDR3 contains 12 residues. CDR3 coding DNA: TGTGCCTTTAGGACAGCGCGCTACGAGCAGTACTTC. It encodes CAFRTARYEQYF.

This clonotype was detected only a few times. V and J are TRBV6-4 and TRBJ2-3; 7 bases align to TRBD1. The CDR3 is 13 amino acids. V lost 5 bases to trimming and J lost 6 bases; unmatched junction nucleotides: 5. Germline assignment: CDR1 MRHNA and CDR2 SNTAGT. In DNA form, the CDR3 reads TGTGCCAGCAGTTCTGACAGGGTTGATACGCAGTATTTT. It specifies CASSSDRVDTQYF.

The sample holds a few counts of this clonotype. The rearrangement joins TRBV10-2 to TRBJ2-7; D perhaps matches TRBD2 (5 bases). Germline CDR1 and CDR2: WSHSY and SAAADI. This CDR3 has 14 amino acids. The germline V and J ends were trimmed by 7 bases and 3 bases, with 16 bases remaining between them. The CDR3 nucleotides are TGCGCCAGCACCCCGGCGGGCTCGGTCTACGAGCAGTACTTC. Its protein is CASTPAGSVYEQYF.

The genes are TRBV20-1 and TRBJ2-1; D remains ambiguous. The V end lost 6 bases, the J end lost 5 bases, and 23 bases lay between the germline ends. The CDR3 is 16 amino acids. The germline gives CDR1 DFQATT, CDR2 SNEGSKA (reference sequence). The CDR3 here is CSAPDTSVRHNNEQFF. The DNA of the CDR3 is TGCAGTGCCCCTGACACCTCGGTGAGACACAACAATGAGCAGTTCTTC.

This clonotype was seen more than once but under ten times. The chain uses TRBV29-1 and TRBJ2-2; 8 nucleotides line up with TRBD2. V lost 7 bases to trimming and J lost 4 bases; unmatched junction nucleotides: 5. The CDR3 runs to 13 residues. CDR1 SQVTM and CDR2 ANQGSEA come from the germline V gene. CDR3 amino acids: CSAAGGGTGELFF. For the CDR3, the DNA is TGCAGCGCTGCGGGGGGCGGCACCGGGGAGCTGTTTTTT.